The 22 T cell receptor beta chains given below trace back to one sample, sequenced in a study of blood T cells in healthy people across ages. Sample-barcoded 5' priming and a J-beta primer mix drove a second PCR of 7 to 11 cycles. From the 5' RACE reads, TCRdb called clonotypes with MiXCR, one entry per CDR3 protein. The repertoire holds around 1,900,000 distinct CDR3 sequences, with about 39% as singletons. Sequenced sample: blood. The receptors stem from a human donor in good health.

This clonotype showed up just a few times. CDR3 in amino acids: CSARDGLRGDIYGYTF. Written as DNA, the CDR3 is TGCAGTGCTAGAGATGGGTTAAGGGGGGACATCTATGGCTACACCTTC. This chain connects TRBV20-1 to TRBJ1-2, with D possibly being TRBD1 (6 bases). Trimming stripped 0 bases from V and 4 bases from J, with 18 bases between. CDR3 length: 16 residues. Germline-derived CDR1 and CDR2 are DFQATT and SNEGSKA (reference sequence).

The V gene is TRBV12-3 or TRBV12-4, the J gene TRBJ1-1; 7 bases line up with TRBD1. CDR3 size: 12 residues. Trimming took 5 bases from V and 9 from J; bases not matched to a gene: 6. This CDR3 is CASSPPGQKAFF. For the CDR3, the DNA is TGTGCCAGCAGTCCTCCGGGACAGAAAGCTTTCTTT.

This clonotype has a handful of counts. V gene TRBV20-1 combines with J gene TRBJ1-5; D ambiguous. This CDR3 spans 13 amino acids. Germline CDR1 and CDR2: DFQATT and SNEGSKA (reference sequence). The V end was cut by 5 bases, the J end by 2 bases, with 10 bases between. CDR3 nucleotides: TGCAGTGCTCGCCTTACACGCAATCAGCCCCAGCATTTT. Its protein product is CSARLTRNQPQHF.

This clonotype has just one count. The chain has TRBV6-1 and TRBJ2-5; 7 bases are shared with TRBD1. This CDR3 comprises 17 residues. The V and J ends lost 7 bases and 0 bases, in that order; junction bases with no gene match: 14. The germline gives CDR1 MNHNS, CDR2 SASEGT. CDR3 sequence (DNA): TGTGCCAGCAACCAAAAAGGGGGCATCCAAAACCAAGAGACCCAGTACTTC. Amino acid sequence: CASNQKGGIQNQETQYF.

With regard to this clonotype: The CDR3 does not end in the conserved phenylalanine or tryptophan, so this is likely a read error. Here the CDR3 DNA reads TGCAGTGCTAGCGACAGGGTGGGTCATGAAAAACTGTTTCTT. Protein: CSASDRVGHEKLFL. This chain connects TRBV20-1 to TRBJ1-4, with 7 bases that match TRBD1. With 3 bases clipped from V and 6 bases from J, the junction kept 7 bases outside the gene matches. The germline V gene encodes CDR1 DFQATT and CDR2 SNEGSKA (reference sequence). The CDR3 is 14 amino acids.

The rearrangement links TRBV11-2 to TRBJ2-5; TRBD2 might be the D (5 bases). This CDR3 spans 14 amino acids. Germline CDR1 is SGHAT and CDR2 is FQNNGV. The germline V and J ends were trimmed by 1 base and 11 bases, with 17 bases remaining between them. The CDR3 nucleotides are TGTGCCAGCAGCTTAGTTAAGGGTTTCGGGGAGCAGTACTTC. Translating gives CASSLVKGFGEQYF.

This clonotype was seen more than once but under ten times. This chain connects TRBV6-1 to TRBJ1-2; 9 bases fit TRBD1. CDR1 and CDR2 from the germline V gene are MNHNS and SASEGT. This CDR3 region has 18 residues. Trimming took 0 bases from V and 4 from J; bases not matched to a gene: 12. CDR3 loop: CASSEAPGQGSSIYGYTF. Here the CDR3 DNA reads TGTGCCAGCAGTGAAGCGCCGGGACAGGGTTCATCAATCTATGGCTACACCTTC.

Here the CDR3 reads CASSYTQGALEGQPQHF. DNA for the CDR3: TGTGCCAGCAGTTACACCCAGGGCGCCCTGGAGGGTCAGCCCCAGCATTTT. The genes are TRBV6-6 and TRBJ1-5; D might be TRBD1 (5 bases). Between the trimmed V and J ends, which lost 2 bases and 6 bases, there was a span of 20 bases. The CDR3 totals 17 residues. In germline, CDR1 is MNHNY, CDR2 SVGAGI (reference sequence).

J is TRBJ1-4 and V is TRBV11-2; 7 bases agree with TRBD1. Germline CDR1 SGHAT, CDR2 FQNNGV. V shed 3 bases, J shed 7 bases, and the junction held 8 bases outside the gene matches. The CDR3 is 15 residues long. Here the CDR3 DNA reads TGTGCCAGCAGCTTTGGCAGGGGGATTTCTGAAAAACTGTTTTTT. This sequence encodes CASSFGRGISEKLFF. The complete variable domain, with remaining parts taken from reference TRBV11-2 and TRBJ1-4, reads EAGVAQSPRYKIIEKRQSVAFWCNPISGHATLYWYQQILGQGPKLLIQFQNNGVVDDSQLPKDRFSAERLKGVDSTLKIQPAKLEDSAVYLCASSFGRGISEKLFFGSGTQLSVL.

The chain links TRBV29-1 to TRBJ2-7, with 11 bases identical to TRBD1. Germline assignment: CDR1 SQVTM and CDR2 ANQGSEA. Trimming removed 6 bases from V and 5 bases from J; junction bases left unmatched: 9. This CDR3 spans 14 amino acids. The CDR3 sequence: CSVTPGTGGDEQYF. The CDR3 coding sequence is TGCAGCGTGACTCCCGGGACAGGGGGTGACGAGCAGTACTTC.

This clonotype was recorded only once. This chain links TRBV6-4 with TRBJ2-6; TRBD1 aligns across 9 bases. This CDR3 has 15 amino acids. V dropped 7 bases and J dropped 4; count of bases not matched to a gene: 5. The germline CDR1 and CDR2 sequences are MRHNA and SNTAGT. CDR3: CASTRTGAGANVLTF. The CDR3 DNA is TGTGCCAGCACTCGGACAGGGGCCGGGGCCAACGTCCTGACTTTC.

This clonotype appeared a few times. This sequence joins TRBV7-8 and TRBJ2-3, with D perhaps matching TRBD1 (5 bases). The V gene's germline CDR1 is SGHVS and CDR2 FQNEAQ. The CDR3 loop spans 15 amino acids. The ends were cut back, 1 base at V and 3 bases at J, with 11 bases in the middle. The CDR3 region is CASSLEAKGTDTQYF. CDR3 sequence (DNA): TGTGCCAGCAGCTTAGAGGCGAAGGGGACAGATACGCAGTATTTT.

J is TRBJ2-3 and V is TRBV5-6; D remains ambiguous. The CDR3 contains 16 residues. With 2 bases removed from V and 0 bases from J, the gap between germline ends came to 13 bases. Per the germline V gene, CDR1 is SGHDT and CDR2 is YYEEEE. DNA of the CDR3: TGTGCCAGCAGCTTCCAGACACAAACTAGCACAGATACGCAGTATTTT. Its protein product is CASSFQTQTSTDTQYF.

This clonotype was observed at least ten times. The junction shows a germline mismatch at one end, possibly a read error. The J gene is TRBJ2-7, the V gene TRBV5-1; TRBD2 matches at 7 bases. This CDR3 contains 15 residues. Germline V gene lookup returns CDR1 SGHRS and CDR2 YFSETQ. This CDR3 is CASSLGRGSSYEQYF. For the CDR3, the DNA is TGTGCCAGCAGCTTAGGGAGGGGTAGCTCCTACGAGCAGTACTTC.

This clonotype was detected once. The genes are TRBV29-1 and TRBJ1-1, with 7 bases identical to TRBD1. The CDR3 covers 13 residues. After removal of 7 bases from V and 6 bases from J, the junction contained 11 bases not matched to a gene. The V gene's germline CDR1 is SQVTM and CDR2 ANQGSEA. CDR3 protein: CSAGDREGSEAFF. CDR3 sequence (DNA): TGCAGCGCCGGAGACAGGGAGGGGTCTGAAGCTTTCTTT. The full variable domain, in which reference TRBV29-1 and TRBJ1-1 provide the parts outside the CDR3, is SAVISQKPSRDICQRGTSLTIQCQVDSQVTMMFWYRQQPGQSLTLIATANQGSEATYESGFVIDKFPISRPNLTFSTLTVSNMSPEDSSIYLCSAGDREGSEAFFGQGTRLTVV.

The sample holds a few counts of this clonotype. The V and J genes are TRBV7-9 and TRBJ1-1, with D hard to call. Looked up from germline, CDR1 is SEHNR and CDR2 is FQNEAQ (reference sequence). Trimming took 7 bases from V and 0 from J, leaving 6 bases between them. The CDR3 sequence is 12 residues long. CDR3 in amino acids: CASKVMNTEAFF. The CDR3 region has the DNA TGTGCCAGCAAGGTTATGAACACTGAAGCTTTCTTT.

The chain joins TRBV12-3 or TRBV12-4 to TRBJ2-7; 10 bases agree with TRBD1. V gave up 2 bases and J gave up 0 bases; unmatched junction bases: 10. This CDR3 is built from 18 residues. The CDR3 nucleotides read TGTGCCAGCAGTTTAAGGACAGGGGGAACCTTTCGCTCCTACGAGCAGTACTTC. Encoded protein: CASSLRTGGTFRSYEQYF.

The rearrangement joins TRBV28 to TRBJ2-5; 12 bases agree with TRBD1. The end of the DNA aligns better with TRBJ2-7, so the J call may be wrong. The CDR3 has 19 residues. Germline V gives CDR1 MDHEN, CDR2 SYDVKM. The DNA of the CDR3 is TGTGCCAGCAGTCCGCATATGGGGGACGGGGACAGGGGGCGACACGAGCAGTACTTC. This encodes CASSPHMGDGDRGRHEQYF.

This clonotype has a handful of counts. The chain recombines TRBV24-1 with TRBJ2-1; TRBD2 aligns across 15 bases. The V gene end was trimmed by 2 bases and the J gene end by 6 bases; junction bases not matched to a gene: 7. Per germline, CDR1 KGHDR and CDR2 SFDVKD. The CDR3 runs 18 residues. CDR3 sequence reads: CATSDSTGTSGGLNEQFF. CDR3 bases: TGTGCCACCAGTGATTCAACCGGGACTAGCGGGGGGCTCAATGAGCAGTTCTTC.

This chain uses TRBV7-9 with TRBJ2-5, with D perhaps TRBD1 or TRBD2 (5 bases each). CDR3 length: 17 residues. The V end lost 5 bases, the J end lost 5 bases, and 24 bases lay between the germline ends. Germline V gene data show CDR1 as SEHNR and CDR2 as FQNEAQ (reference sequence). In DNA, the CDR3 is TGTGCCAGCAGCCCCGGGGACCCAGACAGTGCGCTTGAGACCCAGTACTTC. Translation: CASSPGDPDSALETQYF. Complete variable domain (other parts from reference TRBV7-9 and TRBJ2-5): DTGVSQNPRHKITKRGQNVTFRCDPISEHNRLYWYRQTLGQGPEFLTYFQNEAQLEKSRLLSDRFSAERPKGSFSTLEIQRTEQGDSAMYLCASSPGDPDSALETQYFGPGTRLLVL.

In regard to this clonotype: The junction does not match germline at one end; this may be a read error. The chain combines TRBV7-2 with TRBJ2-4; D not resolved. Looked up from germline, CDR1 is SGHTA and CDR2 is FQGNSA. The CDR3 sequence is 14 residues long. CDR3 region: CAGSYNQDTATQYF. In nucleotides, the CDR3 is TGTGCCGGCAGTTATAATCAAGACACGGCCACTCAGTACTTC.

This clonotype was seen only once. The V gene is TRBV5-1, the J gene TRBJ1-2, with D perhaps matching TRBD1 (6 bases). CDR1 and CDR2 from the germline V gene are SGHRS and YFSETQ. The V end was cut by 3 bases, the J end by 4 bases, with 13 bases between. The CDR3 extends over 14 amino acids. The CDR3 loop is CASSSQGQPYGYTF. The CDR3 nucleotides read TGCGCCAGCAGCTCACAGGGTCAGCCCTATGGCTACACCTTC.